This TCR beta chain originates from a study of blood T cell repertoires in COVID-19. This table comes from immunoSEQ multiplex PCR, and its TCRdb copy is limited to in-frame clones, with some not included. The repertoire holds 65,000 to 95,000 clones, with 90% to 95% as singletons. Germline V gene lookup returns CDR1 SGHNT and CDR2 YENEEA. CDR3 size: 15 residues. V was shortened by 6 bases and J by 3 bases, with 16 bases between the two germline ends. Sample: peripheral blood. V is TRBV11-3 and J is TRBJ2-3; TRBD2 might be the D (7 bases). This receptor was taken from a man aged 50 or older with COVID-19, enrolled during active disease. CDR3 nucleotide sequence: TGTGCCAGCAGTCATGGGGGGGCCGAAACAGATACGCAGTATTTT. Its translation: CASSHGGAETDTQYF.